This T cell receptor (beta chain) was sequenced during a study of blood T cell repertoires in COVID-19. Looking at the study overall: T cells, B-cell-depleted T cells, or PBMCs supplied cDNA or gDNA.

In regard to this clone: This sample includes further DNA sequences coding for the same CDR3.

As processed by the authors: Reference gene primers were amplified, and this amplification served to estimate nucleated cell counts. The data were produced by immunoSEQ multiplex PCR, yet TCRdb's version contains in-frame clones alone and is incomplete. The DNA gave D and trimming, while V, J and clone size come from that table. The repertoire consists of a few hundred thousand clones, with 84% occurring once and the leading ten covering roughly 3%. The specimen was peripheral blood. This receptor was identified in a woman younger than 45 who had recovered from COVID-19.

The CDR3 region has the DNA TGTGCCAGCAGCTTAGATAGCTCCTACAATGAGCAGTTCTTC. Amino acids: CASSLDSSYNEQFF. J is TRBJ2-1 and V is TRBV11-2; D call uncertain. Germline CDR1 and CDR2: SGHAT and FQNNGV. There are 14 residues in the CDR3. V was trimmed by 0 bases and J by 0 bases, leaving 3 bases between them.